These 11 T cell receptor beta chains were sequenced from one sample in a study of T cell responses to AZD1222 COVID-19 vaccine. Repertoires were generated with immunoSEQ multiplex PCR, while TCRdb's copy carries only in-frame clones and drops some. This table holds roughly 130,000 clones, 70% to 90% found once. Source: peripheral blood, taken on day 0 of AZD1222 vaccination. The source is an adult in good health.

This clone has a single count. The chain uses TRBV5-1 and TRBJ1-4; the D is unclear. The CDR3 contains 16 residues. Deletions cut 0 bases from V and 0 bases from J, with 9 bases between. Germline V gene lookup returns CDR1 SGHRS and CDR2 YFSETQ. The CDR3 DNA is TGCGCCAGCAGCTTGGGAGCCACCTCAACTAATGAAAAACTGTTTTTT. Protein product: CASSLGATSTNEKLFF.

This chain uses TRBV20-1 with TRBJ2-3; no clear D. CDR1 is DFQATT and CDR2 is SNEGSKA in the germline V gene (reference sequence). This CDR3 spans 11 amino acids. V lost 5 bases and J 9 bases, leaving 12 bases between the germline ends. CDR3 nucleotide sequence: TGCAGTGCTGGACCCCTGGGCACGCAGTATTTT. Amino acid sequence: CSAGPLGTQYF.

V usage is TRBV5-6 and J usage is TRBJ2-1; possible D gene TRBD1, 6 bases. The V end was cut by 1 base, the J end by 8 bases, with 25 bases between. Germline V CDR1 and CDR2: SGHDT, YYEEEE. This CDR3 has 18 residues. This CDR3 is CASSLLARTVGNPDEQFF. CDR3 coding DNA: TGTGCCAGCAGCTTGTTAGCCAGGACAGTCGGGAACCCGGATGAGCAGTTCTTC.

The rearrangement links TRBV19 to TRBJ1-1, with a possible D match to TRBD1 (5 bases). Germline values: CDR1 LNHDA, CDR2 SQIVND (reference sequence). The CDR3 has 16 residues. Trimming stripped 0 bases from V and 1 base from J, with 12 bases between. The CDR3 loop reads CASSIDIRGRNTEAFF. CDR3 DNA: TGTGCCAGTAGTATAGATATTAGGGGCCGGAACACTGAAGCTTTCTTT.

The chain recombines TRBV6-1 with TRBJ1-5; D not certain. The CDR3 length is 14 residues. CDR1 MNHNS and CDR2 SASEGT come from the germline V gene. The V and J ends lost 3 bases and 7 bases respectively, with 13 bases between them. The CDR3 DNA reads TGTGCCAGCAGTGATCGATCCTTGGGGCAGCCCCAGCATTTT. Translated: CASSDRSLGQPQHF.

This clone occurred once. Written as DNA, the CDR3 is TGTGCCATCAGGGGACTAGCGGGGGCTCTTACCTCCTACAATGAGCAGTTCTTC. The encoded protein is CAIRGLAGALTSYNEQFF. The gene calls are TRBV10-3 and TRBJ2-1; 14 bases are shared with TRBD2. The CDR3 is made up of 18 amino acids. With V trimmed by 6 bases and J by 0 bases, 7 bases remained unmatched. Germline V gene sequence: CDR1 ENHRY, CDR2 SYGVKD.

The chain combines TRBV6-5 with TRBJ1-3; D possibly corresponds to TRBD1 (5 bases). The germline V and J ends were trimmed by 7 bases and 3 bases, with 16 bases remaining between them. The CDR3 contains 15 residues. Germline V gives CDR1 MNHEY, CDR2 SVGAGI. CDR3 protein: CASTSPPGVGNTIYF. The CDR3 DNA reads TGTGCCAGCACCTCCCCCCCGGGGGTTGGAAACACCATATATTTT.

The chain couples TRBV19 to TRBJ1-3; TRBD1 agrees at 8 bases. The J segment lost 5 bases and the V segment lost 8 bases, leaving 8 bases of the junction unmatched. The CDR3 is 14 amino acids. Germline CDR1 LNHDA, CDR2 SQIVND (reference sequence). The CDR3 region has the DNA TGTGCCAGTCAAGACAGGGGAGGGAGAAACACCATATATTTT. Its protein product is CASQDRGGRNTIYF.

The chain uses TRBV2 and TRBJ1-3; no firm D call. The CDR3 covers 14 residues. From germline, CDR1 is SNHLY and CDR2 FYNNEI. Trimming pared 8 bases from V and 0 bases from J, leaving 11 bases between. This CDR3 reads CASARLSSGNTIYF. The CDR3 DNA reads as TGTGCCAGCGCCAGACTCAGCTCTGGAAACACCATATATTTT.

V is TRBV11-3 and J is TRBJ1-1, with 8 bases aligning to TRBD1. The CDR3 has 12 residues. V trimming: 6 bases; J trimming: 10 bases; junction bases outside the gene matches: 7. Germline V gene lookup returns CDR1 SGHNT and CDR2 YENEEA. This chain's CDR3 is CASSLRQGRAFF. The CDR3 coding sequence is TGTGCCAGCAGTTTGAGACAGGGGAGAGCTTTCTTT.

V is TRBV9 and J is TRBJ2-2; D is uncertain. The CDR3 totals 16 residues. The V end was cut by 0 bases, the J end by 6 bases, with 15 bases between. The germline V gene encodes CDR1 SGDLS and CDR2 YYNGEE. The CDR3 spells CASSVVPRVRAGELFF. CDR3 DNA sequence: TGTGCCAGCAGCGTAGTTCCTCGAGTCCGGGCCGGGGAGCTGTTTTTT.